A selection of T cell receptor beta chains follows, all from one sample in a study of blood T cells in healthy people across ages. TCRdb re-called the 5' RACE reads with MiXCR, one entry per CDR3 protein. The repertoire has 1,800,000 or so distinct CDR3 sequences, roughly 43% of them found once; the top ten carry about 21%. Sequencing input: blood. Receptors were obtained from a human donor in good health. Each CDR3 is given with its conserved first and last residue. A D gene is named only where the DNA matches it firmly. Clone size is given for some rows only: seen once, a few or many times, or a class if the clone is expanded.

J gene | V gene | clone size | D gene | CDR3 DNA | CDR3 protein
TRBJ1-5 | TRBV20-1 | . | . | TGCAGTGCTAGAGATTCTGGGAACAATCAGCCCCAGCATTTT | CSARDSGNNQPQHF
TRBJ2-1 | TRBV15 | . | TRBD2 | TGTGCCACCAGCAGAGATAGCGGGGGGCTCTACAATGAGCAGTTCTTC | CATSRDSGGLYNEQFF
TRBJ1-2 | TRBV10-3 | . | TRBD1 | TGTGCCGTAACCGGGACAGGGTCTAACTATGGCTACACCTTC | CAVTGTGSNYGYTF
TRBJ2-5 | TRBV5-1 | . | . | TGCGCCAGCAGCCTGATGACCCGGGACGAGACCCAGTACTTC | CASSLMTRDETQYF
TRBJ2-1 | TRBV6-2/TRBV6-3 | . | . | TGTGCCAGCAGTCTCTTCCCCGGTGAGCAGTTCTTC | CASSLFPGEQFF
TRBJ2-1 | TRBV18 | . | TRBD2 | TGTGCCAGCTCACCCTTGATTACTAGCGGGGGATTACACAATGAGCAGTTCTTC | CASSPLITSGGLHNEQFF
TRBJ1-1 | TRBV4-1 | once | . | TGCGCCAGCAGCCCAGAACCGCACGCTGAAGCTTTCTTT | CASSPEPHAEAFF
TRBJ1-2 | TRBV5-1 | . | . | TGCGCCAGCAGCTTATCGACAAGGGTGGACTATGGCTACACCTTC | CASSLSTRVDYGYTF
TRBJ2-3 | TRBV5-5 | . | TRBD1 | TGTGCCAGCAGCTTTCTGACAGCCGGGACAGGGGAAGGGACAGATACGCAGTATTTT | CASSFLTAGTGEGTDTQYF
TRBJ2-2 | TRBV5-1 | . | . | TGCGCCAGCACCCCGTTGGGGACAACGAACACCGGGGAGCTGTTTTTT | CASTPLGTTNTGELFF
TRBJ1-1 | TRBV20-1 | . | . | TGCAGTCCTACCTGGGGCACTGAAGCTTTCTTT | CSPTWGTEAFF
TRBJ1-5 | TRBV10-3 | . | . | TGTGCCATCAGTGAGTCGACTACAGGGATTCAGCCCCAGCATTTT | CAISESTTGIQPQHF
TRBJ2-5 | TRBV4-1 | . | TRBD2 | TGCGCCAGCAGTATTGAAGCGGGAGGAGAGACCCAGTACTTC | CASSIEAGGETQYF
TRBJ2-5 | TRBV29-1 | . | . | TGCAGCGTTGGAGATGTACGGCGGGCAGGGACCCAGTACTTC | CSVGDVRRAGTQYF
TRBJ1-1 | TRBV29-1 | few | . | TGCAGCGCCGAAGGTACGGGGAACACTGAAGCTTTCTTT | CSAEGTGNTEAFF